The clone carrying this TCR beta chain has a single count. This entry comes from a study of control samples from healthy donors and cancer patients. The CDR3 consists of 11 residues. Trimming removed 4 bases from V and 4 bases from J, with 7 bases in between. The V gene's germline CDR1 is DFQATT and CDR2 SNEGSKA (reference sequence). The data were produced by immunoSEQ multiplex PCR, yet TCRdb's version contains in-frame clones alone and is incomplete. The sample includes about 250,000 clones, around 79% seen only once; the top ten take more than 10%. This clonotype originated in an older woman with lung cancer. This sequence joins TRBV20-1 and TRBJ1-2; D remains unclear. The material sequenced was PBMCs. The CDR3: CSATRSYGYTF. In nucleotides, the CDR3 is TGCAGTGCTACCAGGTCCTATGGCTACACCTTC.